This passage covers 25 T cell receptor beta chains from one sample sequenced in a study of cytomegalovirus exposure and HLA in healthy donors. Vbeta (60) and Jbeta (13) primers were used in the PCR. Sequencing was performed with immunoSEQ multiplex PCR; in TCRdb, only in-frame clones are kept and a portion is missing. Its clone listing holds some 150,000 clones. Sequencing was performed on PBMCs. The receptors shown here come from a man aged 40-50 years in good health and CMV-seronegative.

V usage is TRBV4-3 and J usage is TRBJ1-4, with D unclear. This CDR3 is built from 15 residues. The V end was cut by 0 bases, the J end by 3 bases, with 8 bases between. The germline V gene has CDR1 LGHNA and CDR2 YSLEER. This chain's CDR3 is CASSQEFRSNEKLFF. In DNA form, the CDR3 reads TGCGCCAGCAGCCAAGAATTCCGGTCTAATGAAAAACTGTTTTTT.

The CDR3 DNA sequence: TGTGCCAGCAGCCCCACCTACGGGACAGCGGTCCAAGAGACCCAGTACTTC. It specifies CASSPTYGTAVQETQYF. This chain joins TRBV11-2 and TRBJ2-5; TRBD1 aligns across 7 bases. J lost 1 base, V lost 5 bases, and 13 bases had no gene match. The CDR3 consists of 17 residues. Germline-derived CDR1 and CDR2 are SGHAT and FQNNGV.

The chain links TRBV6-5 to TRBJ2-6; D is undetermined. V lost 0 bases, J lost 4 bases, and 4 bases lay in between. The CDR3 sequence is 14 residues long. Germline CDR1 is MNHEY and CDR2 is SVGAGI. The CDR3 region has the DNA TGTGCCAGCAGTTACTCCCAAGGGGCCAACGTCCTGACTTTC. Protein product: CASSYSQGANVLTF.

The chain has TRBV29-1 and TRBJ2-1; the match to TRBD1 covers 8 bases. Germline CDR1 and CDR2: SQVTM and ANQGSEA. The CDR3 is 14 amino acids. J lost 3 bases, V lost 8 bases, and 9 bases had no gene match. CDR3 protein: CSLVTGQVYNEQFF. In nucleotides, the CDR3 is TGCAGCCTAGTTACGGGACAGGTCTACAATGAGCAGTTCTTC.

V and J are TRBV19 and TRBJ2-1; 7 bases are shared with TRBD1. Looked up from germline, CDR1 is LNHDA and CDR2 is SQIVND (reference sequence). Trimming removed 5 bases from V and 6 bases from J; junction bases left unmatched: 7. The CDR3 sequence is 14 residues long. DNA of the CDR3: TGTGCCAGTAGTCGCCAGACAGGGACCAATGAGCAGTTCTTC. Its translation: CASSRQTGTNEQFF.

V is TRBV6-6 and J is TRBJ2-7; 9 nucleotides line up with TRBD1. CDR3 size: 14 residues. CDR1 MNHNY and CDR2 SVGAGI come from the germline V gene (reference sequence). V lost 6 bases, J lost 4 bases, and 7 bases stayed unmatched. The CDR3, as DNA: TGTGCCAGCAGCCCTACAGGGGGCGGATACGAGCAGTACTTC. Translation gives CASSPTGGGYEQYF.

V gene TRBV2 combines with J gene TRBJ1-5; maybe TRBD1 (5 bases). V dropped 1 base and J dropped 6 bases, with 7 bases sitting between them. Per the germline V gene, CDR1 is SNHLY and CDR2 is FYNNEI. The CDR3 spans 13 residues. The CDR3, as DNA: TGTGCCAGCAGTGAAGTAAGGGGTCAGCCCCAGCATTTT. Protein sequence: CASSEVRGQPQHF.

The chain links TRBV19 to TRBJ2-1, with D possibly TRBD2 on 6 matching bases. The CDR3 length is 14 residues. The ends were cut back, 4 bases at V and 1 base at J, with 8 bases in the middle. Germline values: CDR1 LNHDA, CDR2 SQIVND (reference sequence). This CDR3 is CASSSGISYNEQFF. CDR3 nucleotides: TGTGCCAGTAGTAGCGGGATTTCCTACAATGAGCAGTTCTTC.

The chain uses TRBV7-3 and TRBJ2-3; D not resolved. Trimming cost V 1 base and J 0 bases, with 8 bases left between them. The CDR3 sequence is 15 residues long. In germline, CDR1 is SGHTA, CDR2 FQGTGA. CDR3 sequence reads: CASSLKSFSTDTQYF. For the CDR3, the DNA is TGTGCCAGCAGCTTAAAATCCTTCAGCACAGATACGCAGTATTTT. Full variable domain (missing parts from reference TRBV7-3 and TRBJ2-3): GAGVSQTPSNKVTEKGKYVELRCDPISGHTALYWYRQSLGQGPEFLIYFQGTGAADDSGLPNDRFFAVRPEGSVSTLKIQRTERGDSAVYLCASSLKSFSTDTQYFGPGTRLTVL.

The rearrangement links TRBV5-6 to TRBJ2-7; TRBD1 aligns across 7 bases. Germline trimming cut 0 bases from V and 1 base from J; bases unmatched to any gene: 1. Germline V gene lookup returns CDR1 SGHDT and CDR2 YYEEEE. The CDR3 runs to 14 residues. CDR3 in amino acids: CASSLEGQSYEQYF. CDR3 DNA sequence: TGTGCCAGCAGCTTGGAGGGACAGTCCTACGAGCAGTACTTC.

V and J are TRBV29-1 and TRBJ1-1; D is perhaps TRBD1 (5 bases). This CDR3 contains 12 residues. Germline values: CDR1 SQVTM, CDR2 ANQGSEA. V gave up 4 bases and J gave up 4 bases, with 10 bases separating them. DNA of the CDR3: TGCAGCGTTGGGAGGGGCCCCACTGAAGCTTTCTTT. This codes for CSVGRGPTEAFF.

The chain uses TRBV5-6 and TRBJ1-5, with 9 bases that match TRBD1. J gave up 3 bases and V 2 bases, and 12 bases lay outside the gene matches. Looked up from germline, CDR1 is SGHDT and CDR2 is YYEEEE. The CDR3 consists of 18 residues. CDR3 coding DNA: TGTGCCAGCAGCTTTTTCCCGACCGGGACAGGGAACAATCAGCCCCAGCATTTT. Translation gives CASSFFPTGTGNNQPQHF.

The chain uses TRBV6-4 and TRBJ2-7; the D is unclear. Trimming shortened V by 0 bases and J by 5 bases, and 14 bases separated the two germline ends. The CDR3 runs to 15 residues. Germline assignment: CDR1 MRHNA and CDR2 SNTAGT. In DNA, the CDR3 is TGTGCCAGCAGTGACTCGATCCAAATGAGAAACGAGCAGTACTTC. Its translation is CASSDSIQMRNEQYF.

The rearrangement links TRBV5-1 to TRBJ1-3, with D possibly TRBD1 on 6 matching bases. The V end was cut by 3 bases, the J end by 2 bases, with 12 bases between. The CDR3 contains 15 residues. Germline CDR1 SGHRS, CDR2 YFSETQ. The CDR3 DNA sequence: TGCGCCAGCAGCTCTTCAGGGGCCACTGGAAACACCATATATTTT. It is translated as CASSSSGATGNTIYF.

A word on this clone: This CDR3 fails to terminate in the conserved phenylalanine or tryptophan, so it likely reflects a read error. The chain carries TRBV28 and TRBJ1-2; 10 bases line up with TRBD1. This CDR3 spans 15 amino acids. CDR1 and CDR2 (germline): MDHEN, SYDVKM. V was pared by 4 bases and J by 2 bases, with 4 bases of the junction left unmatched. CDR3 amino acids: CASSSRQGANYGYTL. CDR3 sequence (DNA): TGTGCCAGCAGTTCCAGACAGGGGGCAAACTATGGCTACACCCTC.

The rearrangement uses TRBV5-1 and TRBJ2-5, with D tentatively TRBD2 (6 bases). The CDR3 extends over 16 amino acids. V shed 1 base and J shed 0 bases, with 13 bases lying between them. The germline V gene has CDR1 SGHRS and CDR2 YFSETQ. CDR3 region: CASSLNLRGYQETQYF. DNA for the CDR3: TGCGCCAGCAGCTTGAACTTGCGGGGATACCAAGAGACCCAGTACTTC. Combining the CDR3 with reference TRBV5-1 and TRBJ2-5 gives the whole variable domain KAGVTQTPRYLIKTRGQQVTLSCSPISGHRSVSWYQQTPGQGLQFLFEYFSETQRNKGNFPGRFSGRQFSNSRSEMNVSTLELGDSALYLCASSLNLRGYQETQYFGPGTRLLVL.

In DNA form, the CDR3 reads TGCGCCAGCAGCTTGGACAGGGAGACCCAGTACTTC. Translated, it gives CASSLDRETQYF. The V gene is TRBV5-1, the J gene TRBJ2-5; TRBD1 might be the D (5 bases). Germline values: CDR1 SGHRS, CDR2 YFSETQ. V was trimmed by 0 bases and J by 5 bases, leaving 5 bases between them. There are 12 residues in the CDR3.

The V gene is TRBV7-3, the J gene TRBJ1-6; TRBD1 aligns across 11 bases. V lost 3 bases, J lost 13 bases, and 5 bases stayed unmatched. CDR1 SGHTA and CDR2 FQGTGA come from the germline V gene. The CDR3 is 14 amino acids. CDR3 sequence reads: CASSFGQGAGPLHF. The CDR3 region has the DNA TGTGCCAGCAGCTTCGGACAGGGGGCTGGTCCCCTCCACTTT.

The V call is TRBV7-2, the J call TRBJ2-1, with D tentatively TRBD2 (7 bases). Trimming removed 1 base at V and 10 bases at J, with 14 bases between. The CDR3 is 14 residues long. Germline-derived CDR1 and CDR2 are SGHTA and FQGNSA. CDR3 in DNA: TGTGCCAGCAGCTTAGGGGGGGGCAGAAAAGAGCAGTTCTTC. This translates into CASSLGGGRKEQFF.

The V call is TRBV5-6, the J call TRBJ1-5; 9 positions agree with TRBD1. The junction had 4 bases not matched to a gene; V was cut back by 2 bases and J by 7 bases. Germline lookup yields CDR1 SGHDT and CDR2 YYEEEE. The CDR3 has 14 amino acids. The CDR3 protein is CASSLQGAGQPQHF. The CDR3 DNA is TGTGCCAGCAGCTTACAGGGGGCAGGACAGCCCCAGCATTTT.

V usage is TRBV9 and J usage is TRBJ2-2; TRBD1 agrees at 7 bases. The CDR3 covers 15 residues. V trimming: 0 bases; J trimming: 4 bases; junction bases outside the gene matches: 3. The germline gives CDR1 SGDLS, CDR2 YYNGEE. The CDR3 sequence is CASSVAGGGTGELFF. DNA for the CDR3: TGTGCCAGCAGCGTAGCAGGGGGTGGCACCGGGGAGCTGTTTTTT.

The V and J genes are TRBV5-1 and TRBJ1-1; the D gene is possibly TRBD1 (5 bases). The length of the CDR3 is 16 residues. The ends were cut back, 4 bases at V and 1 base at J, with 17 bases in the middle. Germline-derived CDR1 and CDR2 are SGHRS and YFSETQ. This chain's CDR3 is CASSPSGAVGNTEAFF. For the CDR3, the DNA is TGCGCCAGCAGCCCAAGTGGGGCGGTCGGGAACACTGAAGCTTTCTTT.

The V and J genes are TRBV4-3 and TRBJ1-3; D is possibly TRBD1 (6 bases). The V end was cut by 4 bases, the J end by 4 bases, with 14 bases between. Germline lookup yields CDR1 LGHNA and CDR2 YSLEER. This CDR3 spans 15 amino acids. CDR3 region: CASSLETGHGNTIYF. CDR3 bases: TGCGCCAGCAGCCTCGAAACAGGGCACGGAAACACCATATATTTT.

The rearrangement joins TRBV25-1 to TRBJ2-5; maybe TRBD1 (6 bases). Trimming cost V 3 bases and J 4 bases, with 15 bases left between them. Germline V gene lookup returns CDR1 MGHDK and CDR2 SYGVNS. This CDR3 contains 15 residues. Written as DNA, the CDR3 is TGTGCCAGCAGTGACCCTGTCCCACAGGGAGAGACCCAGTACTTC. It encodes CASSDPVPQGETQYF.

The rearrangement joins TRBV7-2 to TRBJ2-1; 7 bases match TRBD1. The CDR3 extends over 14 amino acids. V gave up 3 bases and J gave up 2 bases; unmatched junction bases: 1. CDR1 and CDR2 (germline): SGHTA, FQGNSA. CDR3 residues: CASSFRGPYNEQFF. In DNA form, the CDR3 reads TGTGCCAGCAGCTTTAGGGGGCCCTACAATGAGCAGTTCTTC.